The sequence of this T cell receptor beta chain was determined in a study of blood T cell repertoires in COVID-19. Self-reported history from a screening survey and questionnaire set each donor's cohort. Sequencing used immunoSEQ multiplex PCR; TCRdb keeps in-frame clones, though not all of them. Seen here are approximately 300,000 clones, just over 85% observed once, and the top ten hold roughly a tenth. The V and J ends lost 7 bases and 5 bases, in that order; junction bases with no gene match: 12. Per the germline V gene, CDR1 is MDHEN and CDR2 is SYDVKM. The CDR3 covers 16 residues. The sample taken for sequencing was PBMCs or T cells enriched from blood (not recorded which). This TCR came from a woman between 18 and 29 years old who had recovered from COVID-19. The genes are TRBV28 and TRBJ2-5; TRBD1 matches at 11 bases. The CDR3: CASTQSRTGGLETQYF. The CDR3, as DNA: TGTGCCAGCACTCAATCAAGGACAGGGGGCTTGGAGACCCAGTACTTC.